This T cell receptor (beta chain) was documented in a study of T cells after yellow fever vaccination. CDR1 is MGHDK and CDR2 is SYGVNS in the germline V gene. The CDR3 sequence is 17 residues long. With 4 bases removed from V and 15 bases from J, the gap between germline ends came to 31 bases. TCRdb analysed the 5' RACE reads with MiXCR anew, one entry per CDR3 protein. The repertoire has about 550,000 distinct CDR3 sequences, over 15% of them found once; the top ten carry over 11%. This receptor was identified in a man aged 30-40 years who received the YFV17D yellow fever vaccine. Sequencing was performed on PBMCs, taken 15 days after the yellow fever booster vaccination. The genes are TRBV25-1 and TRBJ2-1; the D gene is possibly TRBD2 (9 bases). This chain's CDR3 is CASSGPTGGLALFSPFF. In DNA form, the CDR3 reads TGTGCCAGCAGTGGTCCCACAGGGGGACTAGCCCTCTTCAGTCCGTTCTTC.